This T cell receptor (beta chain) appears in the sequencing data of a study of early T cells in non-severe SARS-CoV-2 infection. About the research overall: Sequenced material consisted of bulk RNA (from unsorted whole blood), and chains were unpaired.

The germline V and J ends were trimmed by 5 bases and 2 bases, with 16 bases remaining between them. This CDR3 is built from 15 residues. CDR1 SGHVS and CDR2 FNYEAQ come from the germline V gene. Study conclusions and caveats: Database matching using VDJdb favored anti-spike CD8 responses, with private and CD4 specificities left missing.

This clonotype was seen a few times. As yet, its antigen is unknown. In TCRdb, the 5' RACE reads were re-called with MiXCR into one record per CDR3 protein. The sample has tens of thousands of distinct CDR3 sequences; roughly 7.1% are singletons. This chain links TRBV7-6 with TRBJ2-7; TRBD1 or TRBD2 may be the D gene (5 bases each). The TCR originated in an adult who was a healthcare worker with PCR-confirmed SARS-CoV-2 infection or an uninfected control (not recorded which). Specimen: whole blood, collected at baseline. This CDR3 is CASSPPRDRTYEQYV. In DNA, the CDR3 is TGTGCCAGCAGCCCACCCCGGGACCGAACCTACGAGCAGTACGTC.